One and the same sample provided the 16 T cell receptor gamma chains below, sequenced in a study of γδ T cells in repeated Plasmodium falciparum infection. TCRdb reanalysed the multiplex PCR reads via CATT. The top ten hold roughly a fifth of the sample, which has approximately 32,000 gamma-chain clones, approximately 1.4% seen once. Bulk repertoires came from Vgamma9/Vdelta2+ or Vdelta2-negative gammadelta T cells flow-sorted from PBMC. Source material: gamma-delta T cells from blood. These receptors were taken from a pool of human donors (malaria-infected and uninfected, not separated).

This clone was seen ten or more times. The amino acid sequence in TCRdb belongs to a much larger clone and departs from this DNA's translation at residue 4, likely a sequencing read error; the sequence shown is translated from the DNA. The chain links TRGV4 to TRGJ1 or TRGJ2. The length of the CDR3 is 12 residues. Germline V gene sequence: CDR1 EGSTGY, CDR2 YDSYTSSV. CDR3 sequence (DNA): TGTGCCACCCGGGATCCGATAAATAAGAAACTCTTT. Translation: CATRDPINKKLF.

This clone ranks as medium-sized. The V call is TRGV4, the J call TRGJ1 or TRGJ2. J gave up 3 bases and V 6 bases, and 5 bases lay outside the gene matches. CDR3 length: 12 residues. Germline assignment: CDR1 EGSTGY and CDR2 YDSYTSSV. The CDR3 is CATWHLYYKKLF. CDR3 DNA: TGTGCCACCTGGCACCTTTATTATAAGAAACTCTTT.

Note on this clone: The TCRdb record carries a much larger clone's protein, which differs from this DNA's translation at residue 15; a read error is the likely cause, and the protein listed here is the DNA translation. The J gene was not called, though the V gene is TRGV9. Per the germline V gene, CDR1 is GITISATS and CDR2 is ISYDGTV (reference sequence). The length of the CDR3 is 17 residues. The CDR3 coding sequence is TGTGCCTTGTGGGACCCTGCGTGGGAGTTGGGCAAAAAAATCGAGGTATTT. The encoded protein is CALWDPAWELGKKIEVF.

This clone showed up many times. One base separates it from a far larger clone, so it is likely a read error. Distinct nucleotide sequences in the sample also encode this CDR3. For the V gene the call is TRGV3; the J gene has no call. The CDR3 consists of 13 residues. Per germline, CDR1 VTNTFY and CDR2 YDVSTARD (reference sequence). The CDR3 DNA follows: TGTGCCACCTGGGACAGGCGCGTTTATAAAAAACTCTTT. This encodes CATWDRRVYKKLF.

With respect to this clone: A much larger clone is a single base away; this may be a read error. V usage is TRGV2 and J usage is TRGJP1. TCRdb gives no J gene; it was assigned here by matching the DNA to germline. Looked up from germline, CDR1 is EGSNGY and CDR2 is YDSYNSKV. The CDR3 sequence is 18 residues long. CDR3 residues: CATWGGPGPNTTGWFKIF. CDR3 DNA: TGTGCCACCTGGGGCGGGCCAGGTCCCAATACCACTGGTTGGTTCAAGATATTT.

There are many counts of this clone. Since a far larger clone is one base different, this is likely a read error. The sample contains more than one DNA sequence encoding this CDR3. The J gene is uncalled and the V gene is TRGV9. This CDR3 is 15 amino acids long. Germline CDR1 reads GITISATS; CDR2 reads ISYDGTV (reference sequence). DNA of the CDR3: TGTGCCTTGTGGGCAAGAGCTACCGGACATTATAAGAAACTCTTC. Translated: CALWARATGHYKKLF.

This clone was seen ten or more times. The chain carries TRGV5 and TRGJ1 or TRGJ2. This CDR3 contains 16 residues. Germline V lookup: CDR1 VINAFY, CDR2 YDVSNSKD. Unmatched junction bases numbered 12, after V lost 1 base and J lost 3 bases. The CDR3 DNA is TGTGCCACCTGGGACAGCTCCCCCGGGCGTTATTATAAGAAACTCTTT. Translation gives CATWDSSPGRYYKKLF.

This clone was found a few times. TCRdb's protein, taken from a much larger clone, differs from this DNA's translation at residue 5, likely owing to a read error; the protein displayed comes from the DNA. The CDR3 reads CATWNRKIYYKKLF. The CDR3 nucleotides are TGTGCCACCTGGAACAGGAAGATTTATTATAAGAAACTCTTT. The chain combines TRGV3 with TRGJ1 or TRGJ2. CDR1 and CDR2 from the germline V gene are VTNTFY and YDVSTARD (reference sequence). This CDR3 has 14 amino acids.

Concerning this clone: A read error is the likely source, as a far larger clone sits one nucleotide away. This CDR3 is also generated by other DNA sequences in the sample. The chain uses TRGV8 and TRGJP1. Because TCRdb records no J gene, it was assigned here through a match of the DNA to germline. Germline lookup yields CDR1 VENAVY and CDR2 YDSYNSRV. The CDR3 contains 13 residues. The CDR3, as DNA: TGTGCCACCTGGTCCCCCACCGGTTGGTTCAAGATATTT. The encoded protein is CATWSPTGWFKIF.

This clone was seen a handful of times. TCRdb's protein, taken from a much larger clone, differs from this DNA's translation at residue 4, likely owing to a read error; the protein displayed comes from the DNA. This chain links TRGV9 with TRGJ1 or TRGJ2. There are 14 residues in the CDR3. Germline CDR1 and CDR2: GITISATS and ISYDGTV (reference sequence). DNA of the CDR3: TGTGCCTTGAGGGAGGTGCAGAGGGGGCCTAAGAAACTCTTT. Its translation: CALREVQRGPKKLF.

There are many counts of this clone. The protein in TCRdb stems from a much larger clone and differs at residue 4 from this DNA's translation, likely a read error; here the protein is translated from the DNA. This chain connects TRGV9 to TRGJ1 or TRGJ2. The J gene, absent from TCRdb, was called here by matching the DNA to germline. This CDR3 contains 15 residues. Germline V gene data show CDR1 as GITISATS and CDR2 as ISYDGTV (reference sequence). The CDR3 loop reads CALCEVSRNYYKKLF. DNA of the CDR3: TGTGCCTTGTGTGAGGTCTCCAGGAATTATTATAAGAAACTCTTT.

At least ten counts were recorded for this clone. TCRdb's protein, taken from a much larger clone, differs from this DNA's translation at residue 5, likely owing to a read error; the protein displayed comes from the DNA. The chain is built from TRGV4 and TRGJ1 or TRGJ2. Germline CDR1 is EGSTGY and CDR2 is YDSYTSSV. The CDR3 loop spans 16 amino acids. The V segment lost 5 bases and the J segment 6 bases; nucleotides outside the gene matches: 19. The CDR3 coding sequence is TGTGCCACCTGGGGTCGGAGGAGATATGGAGGTTATAAGAAACTCTTT. The encoded protein is CATWGRRRYGGYKKLF.

As concerns this clone: The TCRdb protein comes from a much larger clone and disagrees with this DNA's translation at residue 12, likely due to a read error; the protein given here is derived from the DNA. The V gene reported is TRGV9; the J gene is uncalled. CDR1 and CDR2 from the germline V gene are GITISATS and ISYDGTV (reference sequence). The CDR3 runs 14 residues. For the CDR3, the DNA is TGTGCCTTGTGGGAGCCGGAGGATTATTATAAGAACCTCTTT. Protein: CALWEPEDYYKNLF.

This clone occurred a few times. Only one base separates this from a far larger clonotype, so it likely reflects a read error. Different DNA sequences within this sample yield the same CDR3. The J gene went uncalled, whereas the V gene is TRGV9. The CDR3 length is 13 residues. Germline V CDR1 and CDR2: GITISATS, ISYDGTV (reference sequence). In nucleotides, the CDR3 is TGTGCCTTGTGGGAGCCCCCTACAAATAAGAAGCTCTTT. Residues: CALWEPPTNKKLF.

This clone was detected only a few times. The TCRdb protein, from a much larger clone, departs from this DNA's translation at residue 3, likely by read error; the protein shown derives from the DNA. This rearrangement joins TRGV2 to TRGJ1 or TRGJ2. Looked up from germline, CDR1 is EGSNGY and CDR2 is YDSYNSKV. The CDR3 totals 14 residues. In nucleotides, the CDR3 is TGTGCCTCCTGGGACGGGCGTGGATATTATAAGAAACTCTTT. Amino acid sequence: CASWDGRGYYKKLF.

This clone occurred a few times. TCRdb's entry gives the protein of a much larger clone, which mismatches this DNA's translation at residue 13, likely from a read error; the protein reported here is translated from the DNA. The CDR3 here is CALWEGLTKELGEKIKVF. The CDR3 DNA is TGTGCCTTGTGGGAGGGCTTAACGAAAGAGTTGGGCGAAAAAATCAAGGTATTT. The chain links TRGV9 to TRGJP. As TCRdb names no J gene, one was assigned here on the basis of a DNA match to germline. CDR1 is GITISATS and CDR2 is ISYDGTV in the germline V gene (reference sequence). The CDR3 consists of 18 residues.